These 17 T cell receptor beta chains were sequenced from one sample in a study of blood T cell repertoires in COVID-19. Some clones are missing from TCRdb's copy, which holds only in-frame ones; the method was immunoSEQ multiplex PCR. Among 300,000 to 400,000 clones listed, roughly 85% were seen once. Sequenced input: PBMCs or T cells enriched from blood (not recorded which). All receptors derive from a middle-aged woman with acute COVID-19.

V gene TRBV14 combines with J gene TRBJ1-2, with D perhaps matching TRBD1 (5 bases). Germline CDR1 and CDR2: SGHDN and FVKESK. The CDR3 loop spans 16 amino acids. The ends were cut back, 2 bases at V and 0 bases at J, with 13 bases in the middle. The CDR3 DNA is TGTGCCAGCAGCCAACCTCGACAGATAGCTAACTATGGCTACACCTTC. This codes for CASSQPRQIANYGYTF.

This chain links TRBV11-3 with TRBJ2-2; possible D gene TRBD2, 6 bases. Looked up from germline, CDR1 is SGHNT and CDR2 is YENEEA. V dropped 1 base and J dropped 0 bases, with 9 bases sitting between them. The CDR3 sequence is 16 residues long. The CDR3 sequence: CASSLGAGANTGELFF. The CDR3 DNA is TGTGCCAGCAGCTTAGGAGCGGGCGCGAACACCGGGGAGCTGTTTTTT.

A single count supports this clone. The rearrangement joins TRBV19 to TRBJ1-5, with 7 bases matching TRBD1. With 5 bases clipped from V and 0 bases from J, the junction kept 13 bases outside the gene matches. This CDR3 has 18 amino acids. The germline CDR1 and CDR2 sequences are LNHDA and SQIVND (reference sequence). CDR3: CASSDSGQNFFSNQPQHF. As DNA, the CDR3 is TGTGCCAGTAGTGACTCGGGACAGAACTTTTTTAGCAATCAGCCCCAGCATTTT.

The chain links TRBV6-5 to TRBJ2-7; 10 bases agree with TRBD1. Trimming cost V 6 bases and J 0 bases; bases outside gene matches: 5. CDR1 is MNHEY and CDR2 is SVGAGI in the germline V gene. CDR3 length: 15 amino acids. The CDR3 region has the DNA TGTGCCAGCAGAACGGACAGGGGGAGCTCCTACGAGCAGTACTTC. Its protein product is CASRTDRGSSYEQYF.

V usage is TRBV6-2 or TRBV6-3 and J usage is TRBJ2-3; D gene uncertain. The V end was cut by 0 bases, the J end by 2 bases, with 12 bases between. Germline CDR1 and CDR2: MNHEY and SVGEGT. This CDR3 spans 16 amino acids. The CDR3 loop reads CASSYSRPSSTDTQYF. The CDR3 DNA is TGTGCCAGCAGTTACTCGAGGCCGAGCTCCACAGATACGCAGTATTTT.

The chain recombines TRBV5-4 with TRBJ2-7, with 9 bases that match TRBD1. CDR3 length: 15 residues. The V segment lost 4 bases and the J segment 4 bases; nucleotides outside the gene matches: 9. Germline V CDR1 and CDR2: SGHNT, YYREEE (reference sequence). The CDR3 DNA sequence: TGTGCCAGCAGCCCCCCCGGGACAGGGTTTTACGAGCAGTACTTC. Translation gives CASSPPGTGFYEQYF.

This chain joins TRBV11-2 and TRBJ1-2; TRBD1 might be the D (5 bases). Deletions cut 3 bases from V and 8 bases from J, with 19 bases between. This CDR3 region has 15 residues. Germline loops: CDR1 SGHAT, CDR2 FQNNGV. Here the CDR3 DNA reads TGTGCCAGCAGCTTGACCGAGCAGGGTATGAGAGGCTACACCTTC. It encodes CASSLTEQGMRGYTF.

The rearrangement uses TRBV5-8 and TRBJ2-7; D possibly corresponds to TRBD1 (6 bases). Trimming left V 1 base short and J 0 bases short, with 8 bases between. The germline gives CDR1 SGHTS, CDR2 YDEGEE. This CDR3 has 14 amino acids. The CDR3 sequence: CASSLKTGSYEQYF. The CDR3 nucleotides read TGTGCCAGCAGCTTGAAGACAGGCTCCTACGAGCAGTACTTC.

The sample holds one count of this clone. The CDR3 DNA reads TGTGCCAGCAGTTACGAGGGATACGAGCAGTACTTC. Protein sequence: CASSYEGYEQYF. The chain couples TRBV6-2 or TRBV6-3 to TRBJ2-7; possible D gene TRBD2, 5 bases. V lost 2 bases and J 4 bases, leaving 6 bases between the germline ends. CDR1 is MNHEY, CDR2 SVGEGT, per germline. This CDR3 region has 12 residues.

The genes are TRBV5-5 and TRBJ2-1; D is perhaps TRBD2 (6 bases). The CDR3 length is 18 residues. Trimming removed 2 bases at V and 6 bases at J, with 24 bases between. The germline gives CDR1 SGHKS, CDR2 YYEKEE (reference sequence). CDR3 sequence reads: CASSLSVGRDRDLNEQFF. The CDR3 coding sequence is TGTGCCAGCAGCTTATCGGTAGGGCGGGATCGAGACCTCAATGAGCAGTTCTTC.

The J gene is TRBJ2-7, the V gene TRBV6-2 or TRBV6-3; 9 bases are shared with TRBD1. The CDR3 loop spans 16 amino acids. V was pared by 3 bases and J by 4 bases, with 10 bases of the junction left unmatched. Germline V gives CDR1 MNHEY, CDR2 SVGEGT. As DNA, the CDR3 is TGTGCCAGCAGTTATCTTCCCGGGACAGGGTCTTACGAGCAGTACTTC. This sequence encodes CASSYLPGTGSYEQYF.

The rearrangement links TRBV3-1 (or the pseudogene TRBV3-2) to TRBJ2-7, with 11 nucleotides matching TRBD2. The germline CDR1 and CDR2 sequences are LGHDT and YNNKEL (reference sequence). This CDR3 has 15 amino acids. Losses at the gene ends were 5 bases for V and 4 bases for J; bases not matched to a gene: 7. The CDR3 nucleotides are TGTGCCAGCAGCGAAACTAGCGGGAGCGCTTACGAGCAGTACTTC. Amino acid sequence: CASSETSGSAYEQYF.

V is TRBV24-1 and J is TRBJ2-3; D perhaps matches TRBD1 (5 bases). From germline, CDR1 is KGHDR and CDR2 SFDVKD. V lost 6 bases to trimming and J lost 3 bases, with 9 bases between them. CDR3 length: 13 residues. The CDR3 DNA follows: TGTGCCACCAGTCTGGCAGGGACAGATACGCAGTATTTT. Translating it yields CATSLAGTDTQYF.

The CDR3 DNA reads TGTGCCAGCGTTACGAACCGGGACAGGGCCTATGGCTACACCTTC. This gives the protein CASVTNRDRAYGYTF. V is TRBV6-5 and J is TRBJ1-2; 9 positions match TRBD1. This CDR3 is built from 15 residues. The germline V gene encodes CDR1 MNHEY and CDR2 SVGAGI. V was clipped by 8 bases and J by 4 bases; unmatched bases: 11.

The chain combines TRBV11-1 with TRBJ1-4, with TRBD1 identical over 7 bases. The CDR3 runs 14 residues. Losses at the gene ends were 5 bases for V and 2 bases for J; bases not matched to a gene: 2. Germline V gene sequence: CDR1 SGHAT, CDR2 FQDESV (reference sequence). Written as DNA, the CDR3 is TGTGCCAGCAGCCCAGGGGGGACTAATGAAAAACTGTTTTTT. It is translated as CASSPGGTNEKLFF. Complete variable domain (other parts from reference TRBV11-1 and TRBJ1-4): EAEVAQSPRYKITEKSQAVAFWCDPISGHATLYWYRQILGQGPELLVQFQDESVVDDSQLPKDRFSAERLKGVDSTLKIQPAELGDSAMYLCASSPGGTNEKLFFGSGTQLSVL.

V is TRBV7-2 and J is TRBJ2-5; no definite D call. With 0 bases removed from V and 1 base from J, the gap between germline ends came to 15 bases. The CDR3 covers 17 residues. Germline V gene data show CDR1 as SGHTA and CDR2 as FQGNSA. The CDR3 bases are TGTGCCAGCAGCTTAGCGCTACCAAACGCCTTCCAAGAGACCCAGTACTTC. The encoded protein is CASSLALPNAFQETQYF.

This clone came up once. This chain's CDR3 is CASSLGHRSYEQYF. As DNA, the CDR3 is TGTGCCAGCAGCTTGGGACACCGATCCTACGAGCAGTACTTC. This chain joins TRBV7-2 and TRBJ2-7, with D possibly matching TRBD1 (6 bases). There are 14 residues in the CDR3. Trimming cost V 3 bases and J 1 base, with 10 bases left between them. CDR1 is SGHTA, CDR2 FQGNSA, per germline. The whole variable domain, filled in from reference TRBV7-2 and TRBJ2-7, reads GAGVSQSPSNKVTEKGKDVELRCDPISGHTALYWYRQSLGQGLEFLIYFQGNSAPDKSGLPSDRFSAERTGGSVSTLTIQRTQQEDSAVYLCASSLGHRSYEQYFGPGTRLTVT.